One and the same sample provided the 13 T cell receptor beta chains below, sequenced in a study of shared clonotypes between healthy human individuals. Cells designated naive CD8 were CD45RO-negative and were positively selected for CCR7, with terminally differentiated effector memory CD45RA+ cells excluded. TCRdb's copy holds only in-frame clones and misses some; the assay was immunoSEQ multiplex PCR. In the table there are about 2 million clones, about 95% of which are singletons. Sequencing was performed on naive CD8+ T cells sorted from blood. These TCRs come from a man younger than 30 in good health.

The chain links TRBV19 to TRBJ2-1, with unresolved D. Deletions cut 3 bases from V and 4 bases from J, with 10 bases between. Looked up from germline, CDR1 is LNHDA and CDR2 is SQIVND (reference sequence). This CDR3 comprises 14 residues. The CDR3, as DNA: TGTGCCAGTAGTATCTTTGGCCTATACAATGAGCAGTTCTTC. This codes for CASSIFGLYNEQFF.

J is TRBJ2-3 and V is TRBV27; 8 bases align to TRBD1. Germline CDR1 reads MNHEY; CDR2 reads SMNVEV (reference sequence). CDR3 length: 14 amino acids. V dropped 8 bases and J dropped 4; count of bases not matched to a gene: 8. CDR3 DNA: TGTGCCAGCCGGGCAGGGGGCAGGGCAGATACGCAGTATTTT. It codes for CASRAGGRADTQYF.

The chain employs TRBV2 and TRBJ1-2; 7 nucleotides agree with TRBD1. The CDR3 consists of 13 residues. V trimming: 7 bases; J trimming: 4 bases; junction bases outside the gene matches: 6. Germline CDR1 and CDR2: SNHLY and FYNNEI. Written as DNA, the CDR3 is TGTGCCAGCATGGGTACAGGGGCCTATGGCTACACCTTC. Protein: CASMGTGAYGYTF.

Points on this clone: Distinct nucleotide sequences in the sample also encode this CDR3. V and J are TRBV7-6 and TRBJ2-7; D not certain. From germline, CDR1 is SGHVS and CDR2 FNYEAQ. Trimming left V 5 bases short and J 2 bases short, with 7 bases between. CDR3 length equals 12 residues. CDR3 nucleotide sequence: TGTGCCAGCAGCCCCACGGCCTACGAGCAGTACTTC. Amino acids: CASSPTAYEQYF.

This chain connects TRBV27 to TRBJ2-2; D is ambiguous. The CDR3 loop spans 13 amino acids. Trimming took 2 bases from V and 6 from J, leaving 7 bases between them. Germline CDR1 MNHEY, CDR2 SMNVEV (reference sequence). The CDR3 is CASSLGYPGELFF. The DNA of the CDR3 is TGTGCCAGCAGTTTAGGCTACCCCGGGGAGCTGTTTTTT.

The sample holds one count of this clone. The CDR3 nucleotides are TGCGCCAGCAGCCTTACAGGGGTTGGCGAGCAGTACTTC. Amino acids: CASSLTGVGEQYF. The gene calls are TRBV4-1 and TRBJ2-7, with 7 bases aligning to TRBD1. The J segment lost 6 bases and the V segment lost 4 bases, leaving 6 bases of the junction unmatched. The CDR3 extends over 13 amino acids. Germline V gene sequence: CDR1 MGHRA, CDR2 YSYEKL.

V gene TRBV11-3 combines with J gene TRBJ2-1; D uncertain. CDR3 length: 14 amino acids. The germline CDR1 and CDR2 sequences are SGHNT and YENEEA. V was pared by 1 base and J by 1 base, with 5 bases between. For the CDR3, the DNA is TGTGCCAGCAGCTTAGGCGCGTCCTACAATGAGCAGTTCTTC. Translating it yields CASSLGASYNEQFF.

V gene TRBV6-5 combines with J gene TRBJ2-7; 10 positions match TRBD2. CDR3 length: 14 amino acids. Trimming at V came to 6 bases and at J to 1 base, leaving 3 bases not matched to a gene. Germline CDR1 MNHEY, CDR2 SVGAGI. The CDR3 is CASRSSGRSYEQYF. In nucleotides, the CDR3 is TGTGCCAGCAGGTCTAGCGGGAGATCCTACGAGCAGTACTTC.

The chain uses TRBV7-6 and TRBJ2-7; D remains ambiguous. The CDR3 is 13 amino acids. V was trimmed by 2 bases and J by 2 bases, leaving 7 bases between them. In germline, CDR1 is SGHVS, CDR2 FNYEAQ. In DNA form, the CDR3 reads TGTGCCAGCAGCTTAAAAGTAGCCTACGAGCAGTACTTC. It translates to CASSLKVAYEQYF. Full variable domain (outside the CDR3, taken from reference TRBV7-6 and TRBJ2-7): GAGVSQSPRYKVTKRGQDVALRCDPISGHVSLYWYRQALGQGPEFLTYFNYEAQQDKSGLPNDRFSAERPEGSISTLTIQRTEQRDSAMYRCASSLKVAYEQYFGPGTRLTVT.

The CDR3 region has the DNA TGTGCCAGTAGCAGCGAACCCATCCAGGGCTCCTACAATGAGCAGTTCTTC. Protein product: CASSSEPIQGSYNEQFF. This chain joins TRBV19 and TRBJ2-1, with D possibly TRBD1 on 5 matching bases. The V gene lost 6 bases and the J gene lost 0 bases, with 18 bases spanning the gap. The CDR3 runs to 17 residues. The germline gives CDR1 LNHDA, CDR2 SQIVND (reference sequence).

The rearrangement uses TRBV7-2 and TRBJ2-1; 8 nucleotides align to TRBD2. V gave up 5 bases and J gave up 6 bases; unmatched junction bases: 15. This CDR3 is built from 17 residues. Germline assignment: CDR1 SGHTA and CDR2 FQGNSA. In DNA, the CDR3 is TGTGCCAGCAGCATACTCCCGGGACTAGAGGCCCCCAATGAGCAGTTCTTC. This translates into CASSILPGLEAPNEQFF.

Details on this clone: A much larger clone differs by one base, so this may be a read error. V and J are TRBV9 and TRBJ1-1; D not resolved. Deletions cut 3 bases from V and 0 bases from J, with 6 bases between. Germline CDR1 reads SGDLS; CDR2 reads YYNGEE. The CDR3 loop spans 13 amino acids. CDR3 loop: CASSEGVNTEAFF. In nucleotides, the CDR3 is TGTGCCAGCAGCGAAGGAGTGAACACTGAAGCTTTCTTT.

The chain has TRBV28 and TRBJ1-3; the D is unclear. The CDR3 is 17 residues long. Trimming left V 10 bases short and J 0 bases short, with 22 bases between. Germline CDR1 MDHEN, CDR2 SYDVKM. CDR3: CATLGLGWALSGNTIYF. Here the CDR3 DNA reads TGTGCCACCTTGGGTCTGGGTTGGGCACTCTCTGGAAACACCATATATTTT. The complete variable domain, with remaining parts taken from reference TRBV28 and TRBJ1-3, reads DVKVTQSSRYLVKRTGEKVFLECVQDMDHENMFWYRQDPGLGLRLIYFSYDVKMKEKGDIPEGYSVSREKKERFSLILESASTNQTSMYLCATLGLGWALSGNTIYFGEGSWLTVV.